The 27 T cell receptor beta chains given below trace back to one sample, sequenced in a study of blood T cell repertoires in COVID-19. Profiling relied on immunoSEQ multiplex PCR, and the TCRdb table lists in-frame clones only, not all of them. This sample yields over 600,000 clones, of which approximately 90% are seen a single time; over 0.2% belongs to the top ten. Sequenced: peripheral blood. The receptors here all came from a woman aged 18 to 35 with acute or convalescent COVID-19.

This chain joins TRBV4-1 and TRBJ1-5; D is unresolved. Trimming removed 1 base at V and 0 bases at J, with 13 bases between. This CDR3 has 17 amino acids. Germline V gene lookup returns CDR1 MGHRA and CDR2 YSYEKL. The CDR3: CASSQARNRHSNQPQHF. CDR3 in DNA: TGCGCCAGCAGCCAAGCCAGGAACCGCCATAGCAATCAGCCCCAGCATTTT.

CDR3 nucleotide sequence: TGTGCCAGCCGGTCTAGCGGGGCGAACACCGGGGAGCTGTTTTTT. It translates to CASRSSGANTGELFF. The chain uses TRBV3-1 (or the pseudogene TRBV3-2) and TRBJ2-2, with TRBD2 matching over 9 bases. Germline V gene data show CDR1 as LGHDT and CDR2 as YNNKEL (reference sequence). This CDR3 contains 15 residues. The trim removed 8 bases at V and 0 bases at J, leaving 4 bases unmatched.

V usage is TRBV11-2 and J usage is TRBJ1-1; D gene unclear. V was pared by 5 bases and J by 1 base, with 14 bases between. Germline CDR1 is SGHAT and CDR2 is FQNNGV. The length of the CDR3 is 15 residues. CDR3 loop: CASSRLIDANTEAFF. The CDR3 nucleotides read TGTGCCAGCAGCCGACTTATCGACGCGAACACTGAAGCTTTCTTT.

V gene TRBV12-3 or TRBV12-4 combines with J gene TRBJ2-7, with a possible D match to TRBD1 (5 bases). V dropped 4 bases and J dropped 3 bases, with 10 bases sitting between them. CDR3 length: 13 residues. The CDR3 coding sequence is TGTGCCAGCAGTTGGCCAGGGCGCTACGAGCAGTACTTC. The encoded protein is CASSWPGRYEQYF.

V is TRBV2 and J is TRBJ2-4; 7 bases agree with TRBD2. CDR3 length equals 12 residues. The V gene's germline CDR1 is SNHLY and CDR2 FYNNEI. V trimming: 7 bases; J trimming: 4 bases; junction bases outside the gene matches: 1. The CDR3 loop is CASNGGKNIQYF. In DNA, the CDR3 is TGTGCCAGCAACGGGGGGAAAAACATTCAGTACTTC.

The chain recombines TRBV5-1 with TRBJ2-3, with TRBD2 as a possible D gene (6 bases). The CDR3 length is 14 residues. Germline V gives CDR1 SGHRS, CDR2 YFSETQ. V shed 4 bases and J shed 0 bases, with 9 bases lying between them. This CDR3 reads CASSAGGSTDTQYF. CDR3 in DNA: TGCGCCAGCAGCGCCGGGGGAAGCACAGATACGCAGTATTTT.

The J gene is TRBJ2-4, the V gene TRBV12-5, with TRBD1 identical over 8 bases. Germline lookup yields CDR1 LGHNT and CDR2 FRNRAP. This CDR3 spans 13 amino acids. V lost 1 base and J lost 7; bases outside the gene matches: 0. For the CDR3, the DNA is TGTGCTAGTGGTTTGGGACAGGGGAACATTCAGTACTTC. Its translation is CASGLGQGNIQYF.

The CDR3 region is CASSIDSLPEAFF. The DNA for the CDR3 is TGTGCCAGCTCGATAGACAGCCTCCCTGAAGCTTTCTTT. The J gene is TRBJ1-1, the V gene TRBV6-5; a weak D match, TRBD1 (5 bases). V lost 8 bases and J 6 bases, leaving 16 bases between the germline ends. The CDR3 consists of 13 residues. From germline, CDR1 is MNHEY and CDR2 SVGAGI.

This clone occurred once. The genes are TRBV27 and TRBJ2-3, with TRBD1 as a possible D gene (6 bases). The V end was cut by 4 bases, the J end by 0 bases, with 14 bases between. Germline loops: CDR1 MNHEY, CDR2 SMNVEV (reference sequence). The CDR3 runs to 16 residues. CDR3 coding DNA: TGTGCCAGCAGTTCCCGACAGGCCTCTAGCACAGATACGCAGTATTTT. It specifies CASSSRQASSTDTQYF.

The chain uses TRBV3-1 (or the pseudogene TRBV3-2) and TRBJ1-2; TRBD1 aligns across 11 bases. J lost 5 bases, V lost 2 bases, and 4 bases had no gene match. Germline V CDR1 and CDR2: LGHDT, YNNKEL (reference sequence). This CDR3 spans 15 amino acids. CDR3 residues: CASSQRTGGDYGYTF. The CDR3 nucleotides are TGTGCCAGCAGCCAACGGACAGGGGGCGATTATGGCTACACCTTC.

In this sample, this clone turned up a few times. V usage is TRBV6-4 and J usage is TRBJ2-3; D unclear. The germline gives CDR1 MRHNA, CDR2 SNTAGT. Trimming removed 0 bases at V and 2 bases at J, with 12 bases between. The length of the CDR3 is 16 residues. CDR3 sequence reads: CASSDSPSDYTDTQYF. In nucleotides, the CDR3 is TGTGCCAGCAGTGACTCGCCGAGCGATTACACAGATACGCAGTATTTT.

The V and J genes are TRBV19 and TRBJ1-2; 7 nucleotides line up with TRBD1. V lost 4 bases to trimming and J lost 6 bases; unmatched junction nucleotides: 8. The CDR3 is 14 amino acids. The germline V gene has CDR1 LNHDA and CDR2 SQIVND (reference sequence). The CDR3 DNA reads as TGTGCCAGTAGTAAGGACAGGCCACTGGATGGCTACACCTTC. Translation: CASSKDRPLDGYTF.

The rearrangement links TRBV2 to TRBJ1-2; no reliable D call. The CDR3 extends over 11 amino acids. Germline V CDR1 and CDR2: SNHLY, FYNNEI. The germline V and J ends were trimmed by 2 bases and 5 bases, with 3 bases remaining between them. The CDR3 loop is CASSELYGYTF. The CDR3 nucleotides are TGTGCCAGCAGTGAACTATATGGCTACACCTTC.

The chain has TRBV6-4 and TRBJ2-3, with D perhaps matching TRBD1 (6 bases). In germline, CDR1 is MRHNA, CDR2 SNTAGT. The CDR3 length is 14 residues. V shed 2 bases and J shed 4 bases, with 10 bases lying between them. CDR3 sequence: CASSDRGQSDTQYF. CDR3 sequence (DNA): TGTGCCAGCAGTGACCGAGGACAGTCAGATACGCAGTATTTT.

This clone is a singleton in its sample. V gene TRBV3-1 (or the pseudogene TRBV3-2) combines with J gene TRBJ2-7; 9 nucleotides line up with TRBD1. From germline, CDR1 is LGHDT and CDR2 YNNKEL (reference sequence). The V gene end was trimmed by 4 bases and the J gene end by 3 bases; junction bases not matched to a gene: 7. The CDR3 totals 15 residues. The CDR3 reads CASSLEDRGSYEQYF. In DNA, the CDR3 is TGTGCCAGCAGCCTAGAGGACAGGGGAAGCTACGAGCAGTACTTC.

The genes are TRBV3-1 (or the pseudogene TRBV3-2) and TRBJ1-1; 7 positions agree with TRBD1. The CDR3 is 15 residues long. With V trimmed by 0 bases and J by 2 bases, 3 bases remained unmatched. The germline V gene has CDR1 LGHDT and CDR2 YNNKEL (reference sequence). CDR3 nucleotides: TGTGCCAGCAGCCAAGACTGGGACAGCAACACTGAAGCTTTCTTT. This encodes CASSQDWDSNTEAFF.

The CDR3 spells CASSKGQPTDTQYF. The CDR3 region has the DNA TGTGCCAGCAGTAAAGGACAGCCCACAGATACGCAGTATTTT. The chain joins TRBV21-1 to TRBJ2-3; the DNA was not compared with TRBD1, the D call given in the table. TRBV21-1 is a recognized pseudogene. The CDR3 has 14 residues.

This clone was observed once. This chain links TRBV18 with TRBJ1-1, with a tentative D call TRBD1 (5 bases). Trimming took off 5 bases at V and 1 base at J, with 11 bases between the two ends. CDR1 and CDR2 (germline): KGHSH, LQKENI. This CDR3 is 14 amino acids long. The CDR3 reads CASSFTGENTEAFF. Here the CDR3 DNA reads TGTGCCAGCTCATTTACGGGGGAGAACACTGAAGCTTTCTTT.

The J gene is TRBJ1-4, the V gene TRBV4-1; no reliable D call. The V end was cut by 0 bases, the J end by 8 bases, with 13 bases between. Germline loops: CDR1 MGHRA, CDR2 YSYEKL. The CDR3 is 15 residues long. The CDR3 here is CASSQDSQVREKLFF. The CDR3 nucleotides read TGCGCCAGCAGCCAAGATTCTCAGGTCAGAGAAAAACTGTTTTTT.

This chain connects TRBV11-2 to TRBJ2-2; no definite D call. The germline gives CDR1 SGHAT, CDR2 FQNNGV. V dropped 2 bases and J dropped 6 bases, with 22 bases sitting between them. The CDR3 sequence is 18 residues long. The CDR3 nucleotides are TGTGCCAGCAGCTTAAGGAGAGGCATTGTAGAGTATGCCGGGGAGCTGTTTTTT. This encodes CASSLRRGIVEYAGELFF. Together with reference TRBV11-2 and TRBJ2-2, the CDR3 gives the full variable domain: EAGVAQSPRYKIIEKRQSVAFWCNPISGHATLYWYQQILGQGPKLLIQFQNNGVVDDSQLPKDRFSAERLKGVDSTLKIQPAKLEDSAVYLCASSLRRGIVEYAGELFFGEGSRLTVL.

The count of this clone is one. The V call is TRBV4-1, the J call TRBJ1-1, with a weak D call TRBD1 (5 bases). Germline V gene sequence: CDR1 MGHRA, CDR2 YSYEKL. CDR3 length: 15 amino acids. V dropped 1 base and J dropped 0 bases, with 9 bases sitting between them. As DNA, the CDR3 is TGCGCCAGCAGCCAAGTACAGGTTTTGAACACTGAAGCTTTCTTT. This gives the protein CASSQVQVLNTEAFF.

This clone was counted only a few times. The chain couples TRBV25-1 to TRBJ1-5, with TRBD1 as a possible D gene (5 bases). Trimming stripped 6 bases from V and 1 base from J, with 13 bases between. The CDR3 runs to 15 residues. Germline loops: CDR1 MGHDK, CDR2 SYGVNS. CDR3 sequence: CASSLGGGSNQPQHF. In DNA form, the CDR3 reads TGTGCCAGCAGCTTGGGCGGGGGGAGCAATCAGCCCCAGCATTTT.

This clone was recorded a few times. This chain links TRBV7-2 with TRBJ1-3, with D unresolved. This CDR3 is 14 amino acids long. Germline loops: CDR1 SGHTA, CDR2 FQGNSA. The ends were cut back, 5 bases at V and 7 bases at J, with 15 bases in the middle. The CDR3 sequence: CASSPREGGNTIYF. CDR3 in DNA: TGTGCCAGCAGCCCCCGGGAGGGCGGGAACACCATATATTTT.

This clone was seen a handful of times. The rearrangement joins TRBV9 to TRBJ1-1; D is unresolved. The CDR3 extends over 13 amino acids. Trimming pared 0 bases from V and 7 bases from J, leaving 10 bases between. The germline gives CDR1 SGDLS, CDR2 YYNGEE. This CDR3 is CASSVVTASEAFF. CDR3 DNA: TGTGCCAGCAGCGTAGTTACCGCTAGTGAAGCTTTCTTT.

The chain carries TRBV6-5 and TRBJ1-5; tentative D call: TRBD1 (6 bases). Germline V gene lookup returns CDR1 MNHEY and CDR2 SVGAGI. V was cut by 0 bases and J by 4 bases, with 10 bases left in between. This CDR3 spans 15 amino acids. CDR3 in DNA: TGTGCCAGCAGTTACTCGGTCAGGGGAAATCAGCCCCAGCATTTT. Translation gives CASSYSVRGNQPQHF.

The chain combines TRBV5-1 with TRBJ1-1; D might be TRBD1 (5 bases). The CDR3 extends over 17 amino acids. V was cut by 4 bases and J by 5 bases, with 24 bases left in between. Germline V gives CDR1 SGHRS, CDR2 YFSETQ. The CDR3 spells CASSLSSLGEKWTEAFF. The CDR3 bases are TGCGCCAGCAGCCTGTCTAGTTTAGGGGAAAAATGGACTGAAGCTTTCTTT.

CDR3 in amino acids: CASSPLMDSPLHF. CDR3 DNA sequence: TGTGCCAGCAGCCCCCTAATGGATTCACCCCTCCACTTT. This rearrangement joins TRBV9 to TRBJ1-6; no clear D. Germline V lookup: CDR1 SGDLS, CDR2 YYNGEE. This CDR3 has 13 amino acids. V was pared by 4 bases and J by 8 bases, with 10 bases between.